The 29 T cell receptor beta chains presented below share a single source sample, sequenced in a study of CD8 T cells in Susac syndrome. A quantity of about 0.5 to 1 ug RNA underwent reverse transcription using random hexamers. One entry per CDR3 protein, called by TCRdb with MiXCR from the immunoSEQ multiplex PCR reads. The sample lists 120,000 or so distinct CDR3 sequences, 94% occurring once. The sample comprised CD4+ T cells from PBMCs. These receptors all come from a human donor in good health.

This clonotype came up a few times. The chain employs TRBV28 and TRBJ2-5, with 7 bases identical to TRBD1. The germline V gene has CDR1 MDHEN and CDR2 SYDVKM. V lost 5 bases and J lost 2; bases outside the gene matches: 5. The CDR3 contains 14 residues. This CDR3 is CASSPGTVQETQYF. In nucleotides, the CDR3 is TGTGCCAGCAGTCCAGGGACAGTTCAAGAGACCCAGTACTTC.

The CDR3 spells CASSVVALGDTQYF. CDR3 in DNA: TGTGCCAGCAGCGTAGTAGCTCTCGGAGATACGCAGTATTTT. This sequence joins TRBV9 and TRBJ2-3; D gene unclear. CDR1 is SGDLS, CDR2 YYNGEE, per germline. The length of the CDR3 is 14 residues. The V end was cut by 0 bases, the J end by 5 bases, with 10 bases between.

The rearrangement joins TRBV19 to TRBJ2-3, with a tentative D call TRBD2 (7 bases). The CDR3 contains 16 residues. V lost 5 bases and J 4 bases, leaving 19 bases between the germline ends. CDR1 is LNHDA, CDR2 SQIVND, per germline (reference sequence). For the CDR3, the DNA is TGTGCCAGTAGTCTTCTAGTCGGGGGGCAGCCAGATACGCAGTATTTT. It codes for CASSLLVGGQPDTQYF.

This clonotype has only one observation. The rearrangement joins TRBV12-3 or TRBV12-4 to TRBJ1-1, with 7 bases fitting TRBD1. The CDR3 spans 12 residues. V trimming: 4 bases; J trimming: 10 bases; junction bases outside the gene matches: 6. The DNA of the CDR3 is TGTGCCAGCAGTTCCCCGGGACAGCCAGCTTTCTTT. Its protein product is CASSSPGQPAFF.

This clonotype was seen a single time. The chain has TRBV7-8 and TRBJ1-6, with unresolved D. The CDR3 has 15 amino acids. Trimming removed 8 bases at V and 3 bases at J, with 14 bases between. Germline V lookup: CDR1 SGHVS, CDR2 FQNEAQ. CDR3 in DNA: TGTGCCAGCGGCAAAAGGGATAGCTATAATTCACCCCTCCACTTT. Translating it yields CASGKRDSYNSPLHF.

The rearrangement links TRBV25-1 to TRBJ2-3; D gene ambiguous. Germline CDR1 MGHDK, CDR2 SYGVNS. V lost 4 bases, J lost 4 bases, and 15 bases lay in between. This CDR3 is built from 15 residues. CDR3 bases: TGTGCCAGCAGTGGAGGAGTGACTTCGGCAGATACGCAGTATTTT. Its protein is CASSGGVTSADTQYF.

This clonotype was observed once. The chain uses TRBV20-1 and TRBJ2-6; TRBD1 matches at 10 bases. Unmatched junction bases numbered 7, after V lost 5 bases and J lost 0 bases. CDR1 is DFQATT, CDR2 SNEGSKA, per germline (reference sequence). The CDR3 extends over 17 amino acids. The CDR3 DNA follows: TGCAGTGCTCTTCCGGGACAGGGGATCTCTGGGGCCAACGTCCTGACTTTC. It is translated as CSALPGQGISGANVLTF.

This clonotype was seen only a few times. The chain links TRBV29-1 to TRBJ2-5, with TRBD2 identical over 13 bases. Unmatched junction bases numbered 9, after V lost 7 bases and J lost 4 bases. The CDR3 is made up of 15 amino acids. Germline loops: CDR1 SQVTM, CDR2 ANQGSEA. The CDR3 DNA follows: TGCAGCGCCGGACTAGCGGGAGTAGGTAGAGAGACCCAGTACTTC. This codes for CSAGLAGVGRETQYF.

The table lists this clonotype with a count of one. The chain carries TRBV7-9 and TRBJ2-7, with a possible D match to TRBD2 (6 bases). The CDR3 has 16 amino acids. Germline V gene sequence: CDR1 SEHNR, CDR2 FQNEAQ (reference sequence). V shed 4 bases and J shed 5 bases, with 21 bases lying between them. Here the CDR3 reads CASSSSLYAGSDEQYF. The CDR3 nucleotides are TGTGCCAGCAGCTCGTCCCTTTACGCGGGAAGTGACGAGCAGTACTTC.

As concerns this clonotype: One junction end does not reproduce the germline sequence, and a read error may be involved. The J gene is TRBJ2-5, the V gene TRBV20-1; 7 bases align to TRBD2. CDR3 length equals 15 residues. Germline assignment: CDR1 DFQATT and CDR2 SNEGSKA (reference sequence). CDR3 nucleotide sequence: TGCAGTGCAAGAGAGTTCGCGGGAGCCCGGGAGACCCAGTACTTC. As protein: CSAREFAGARETQYF.

This rearrangement joins TRBV24-1 to TRBJ2-1; tentatively, D is TRBD1 (5 bases). Germline loops: CDR1 KGHDR, CDR2 SFDVKD. CDR3 length: 13 residues. The V and J ends lost 4 bases and 9 bases respectively, with 12 bases between them. This CDR3 reads CATSESRVGEQFF. CDR3 in DNA: TGTGCCACCAGTGAGTCCAGGGTGGGTGAGCAGTTCTTC.

The rearrangement links TRBV20-1 to TRBJ1-5; D remains unclear. Trimming took off 2 bases at V and 2 bases at J, with 13 bases between the two ends. Germline V CDR1 and CDR2: DFQATT, SNEGSKA (reference sequence). This CDR3 is built from 15 residues. CDR3 nucleotide sequence: TGCAGTGCTAGATCTTTAGGTAGCGGCAATCAGCCCCAGCATTTT. This encodes CSARSLGSGNQPQHF.

The chain joins TRBV19 to TRBJ2-2; TRBD2 agrees at 14 bases. The CDR3 spans 16 residues. Germline CDR1 reads LNHDA; CDR2 reads SQIVND (reference sequence). J lost 7 bases, V lost 6 bases, and 7 bases had no gene match. The CDR3 here is CASSPGLAGGHGELFF. CDR3 nucleotides: TGTGCCAGTAGCCCCGGACTAGCGGGAGGACACGGGGAGCTGTTTTTT.

This chain connects TRBV5-1 to TRBJ1-2, with TRBD1 identical over 7 bases. The germline CDR1 and CDR2 sequences are SGHRS and YFSETQ. This CDR3 has 13 amino acids. V lost 3 bases to trimming and J lost 5 bases; unmatched junction nucleotides: 4. CDR3 region: CASSSGQKYGYTF. The CDR3 region has the DNA TGCGCCAGCAGCTCGGGACAGAAGTATGGCTACACCTTC.

The chain is built from TRBV2 and TRBJ2-7; a possible D gene is TRBD2 (6 bases). This CDR3 contains 13 residues. Germline CDR1 and CDR2: SNHLY and FYNNEI. Deletions cut 10 bases from V and 4 bases from J, with 17 bases between. The CDR3 DNA follows: TGTGCCACCAATAGCGGCTTGATTTACGAGCAGTACTTC. This gives the protein CATNSGLIYEQYF.

This rearrangement joins TRBV28 to TRBJ1-2; 7 nucleotides agree with TRBD1. The CDR3 contains 13 residues. Germline V CDR1 and CDR2: MDHEN, SYDVKM. The J segment lost 6 bases and the V segment lost 3 bases, leaving 4 bases of the junction unmatched. CDR3 loop: CASSFRGGHGYTF. CDR3 sequence (DNA): TGTGCCAGCAGTTTTAGAGGGGGCCATGGCTACACCTTC.

The chain combines TRBV12-3 or TRBV12-4 with TRBJ2-6; no definite D call. This CDR3 is 13 amino acids long. Trimming shortened V by 7 bases and J by 0 bases, and 4 bases separated the two germline ends. CDR3 bases: TGTGCCAGCACCCGCTCTGGGGCCAACGTCCTGACTTTC. It translates to CASTRSGANVLTF.

The chain combines TRBV6-5 with TRBJ2-1; a possible D gene is TRBD1 (5 bases). CDR1 MNHEY and CDR2 SVGAGI come from the germline V gene. Trimming took off 2 bases at V and 8 bases at J, with 13 bases between the two ends. The CDR3 extends over 14 amino acids. CDR3 coding DNA: TGTGCCAGCAGTTACGGGGCAGGGTGGGATGAGCAGTTCTTC. Translating it yields CASSYGAGWDEQFF.

The J gene is TRBJ2-3, the V gene TRBV9, with 8 bases fitting TRBD2. The CDR3 contains 17 residues. The V and J ends lost 1 base and 1 base, in that order; junction bases with no gene match: 8. Per the germline V gene, CDR1 is SGDLS and CDR2 is YYNGEE. CDR3 sequence (DNA): TGTGCCAGCAGCGTACTAAGTAGCGGGGACGGCACAGATACGCAGTATTTT. Residues: CASSVLSSGDGTDTQYF.

The chain uses TRBV7-2 and TRBJ2-7, with D perhaps TRBD2 (6 bases). The V gene's germline CDR1 is SGHTA and CDR2 FQGNSA. The CDR3 extends over 13 amino acids. V was trimmed by 2 bases and J by 9 bases, leaving 14 bases between them. CDR3 sequence: CASSLYSGGVQYF. The CDR3 DNA sequence: TGTGCCAGCAGCTTATATTCCGGGGGAGTGCAGTACTTC.

V usage is TRBV2 and J usage is TRBJ1-5; a weak D match, TRBD1 (5 bases). Trimming stripped 6 bases from V and 4 bases from J, with 10 bases between. The CDR3 totals 13 residues. Germline CDR1 and CDR2: SNHLY and FYNNEI. The CDR3 sequence: CASRQEGNQPQHF. CDR3 sequence (DNA): TGTGCCAGCAGACAGGAGGGAAATCAGCCCCAGCATTTT.

CDR3 residues: CASSRNREQFF. CDR3 bases: TGCGCCAGCAGCCGAAACAGGGAGCAGTTCTTC. The J gene is TRBJ2-1, the V gene TRBV4-1; D is perhaps TRBD1 (5 bases). Germline lookup yields CDR1 MGHRA and CDR2 YSYEKL. The V end was cut by 4 bases, the J end by 10 bases, with 8 bases between. This CDR3 contains 11 residues.

The chain couples TRBV4-1 to TRBJ1-5; no firm D call. With 0 bases removed from V and 6 bases from J, the gap between germline ends came to 12 bases. Per the germline V gene, CDR1 is MGHRA and CDR2 is YSYEKL. The CDR3 is 15 amino acids. The CDR3 region is CASSQDGTVGQPQHF. DNA of the CDR3: TGCGCCAGCAGCCAAGATGGAACAGTGGGTCAGCCCCAGCATTTT.

The chain employs TRBV5-1 and TRBJ2-3, with 9 bases matching TRBD1. The CDR3 length is 15 residues. Trimming at V came to 3 bases and at J to 2 bases, leaving 4 bases not matched to a gene. CDR1 is SGHRS and CDR2 is YFSETQ in the germline V gene. The CDR3 spells CASSYGQGYTDTQYF. In DNA form, the CDR3 reads TGCGCCAGCAGCTACGGACAGGGGTACACAGATACGCAGTATTTT.

The CDR3 sequence is CASTPRPNEQFF. The CDR3 nucleotides are TGTGCCAGCACCCCCAGGCCAAATGAGCAGTTCTTC. The V call is TRBV9, the J call TRBJ2-1; the D is unclear. The ends were cut back, 6 bases at V and 7 bases at J, with 11 bases in the middle. The CDR3 runs to 12 residues. Germline CDR1 is SGDLS and CDR2 is YYNGEE. Full variable domain (remainder filled in from reference TRBV9 and TRBJ2-1): DSGVTQTPKHLITATGQRVTLRCSPRSGDLSVYWYQQSLDQGLQFLIQYYNGEERAKGNILERFSAQQFPDLHSELNLSSLELGDSALYFCASTPRPNEQFFGPGTRLTVL.

V usage is TRBV2 and J usage is TRBJ2-5, with a possible D match to TRBD1 (5 bases). The germline V gene has CDR1 SNHLY and CDR2 FYNNEI. V was cut by 7 bases and J by 2 bases, with 11 bases left in between. The CDR3 is 13 residues long. The CDR3 DNA reads TGTGCCAGCACGGCGCAGGGACAAGAGACCCAGTACTTC. Its translation: CASTAQGQETQYF.

This chain connects TRBV7-2 to TRBJ2-7, with a tentative D call TRBD2 (5 bases). The length of the CDR3 is 14 residues. Germline V gene sequence: CDR1 SGHTA, CDR2 FQGNSA. V was cut by 3 bases and J by 1 base, with 10 bases left in between. CDR3 sequence (DNA): TGTGCCAGCAGCTTGTTCGGGGATTCCTACGAGCAGTACTTC. Translating it yields CASSLFGDSYEQYF.

This clonotype was seen just once. The J gene is TRBJ1-6, the V gene TRBV3-1, with D unresolved. Germline V lookup: CDR1 LGHDT, CDR2 YNNKEL (reference sequence). The CDR3 is 13 amino acids. The V gene lost 3 bases and the J gene lost 8 bases, with 8 bases spanning the gap. This CDR3 is CASSQGVDSPLHF. The DNA for the CDR3 is TGTGCCAGCAGCCAGGGTGTTGATTCACCCCTCCACTTT.

This clonotype was observed a few times. The chain carries TRBV6-1 and TRBJ1-2; a weak D match, TRBD1 (6 bases). Looked up from germline, CDR1 is MNHNS and CDR2 is SASEGT. This CDR3 has 12 amino acids. V lost 5 bases, J lost 4 bases, and 8 bases lay in between. The CDR3, as DNA: TGTGCCAGCAGTTCGACAGGCTATGGCTACACCTTC. It codes for CASSSTGYGYTF.